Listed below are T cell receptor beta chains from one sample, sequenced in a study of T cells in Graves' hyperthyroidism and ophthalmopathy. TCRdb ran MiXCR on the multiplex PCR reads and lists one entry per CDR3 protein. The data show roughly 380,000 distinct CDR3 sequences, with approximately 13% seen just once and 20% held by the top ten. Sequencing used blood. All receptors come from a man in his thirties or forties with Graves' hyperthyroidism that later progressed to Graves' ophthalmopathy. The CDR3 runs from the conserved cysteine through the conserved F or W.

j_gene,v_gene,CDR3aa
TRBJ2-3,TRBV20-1,CSVRRGAEDTQYF
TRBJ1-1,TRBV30,CAWSGQNTEAFF
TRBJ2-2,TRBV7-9,CASSPRDIRTGELFF
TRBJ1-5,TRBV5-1,CASSLVPSAGQPQHF
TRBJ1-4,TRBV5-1,CASSPGAGFATNEKLFF
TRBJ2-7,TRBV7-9,CASSLGSGSYYEQYF
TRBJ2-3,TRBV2,CASNGMGTDTQYF
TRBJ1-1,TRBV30,CAWSVLGPPNTEAFF
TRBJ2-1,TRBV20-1,CSAYPTGLANNEQFF
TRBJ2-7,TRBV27,CASSSAGEVYEQYF
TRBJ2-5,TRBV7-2,CARGDWGASRDQETQYF
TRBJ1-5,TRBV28,CASTPGTDDSNQPQHF
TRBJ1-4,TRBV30,CAWNRGQANEKLFF
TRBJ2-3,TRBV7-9,CATWTGFTDTQYF
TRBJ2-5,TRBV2,CASSEGETQYF
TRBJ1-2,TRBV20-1,CSASAMRGYGYTF
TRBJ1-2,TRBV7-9,CASSDGLDYGYTF
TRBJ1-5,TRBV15,CATSDRDLRIGQPQHF
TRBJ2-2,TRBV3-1,CASRRTSGRTGELFF
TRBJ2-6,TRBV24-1,CATSLEVGPGANVLTF
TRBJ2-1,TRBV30,CAWSKPVVGQFF
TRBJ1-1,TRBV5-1,CASSLVVGVGPEAFF
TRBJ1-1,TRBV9,CASSATGHPGTEAFF
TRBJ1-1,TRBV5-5,CASSLAEGARTEAFF
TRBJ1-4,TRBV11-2,CASSLDPVGEKLFF
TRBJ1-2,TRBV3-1,CASSRGTGGNGYTF
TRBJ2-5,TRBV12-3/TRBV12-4,CASTTLGGAREETQYF
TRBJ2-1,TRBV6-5,CASSYRQRGVLEQFF
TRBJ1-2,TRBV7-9,CASSLGNHMGYTF
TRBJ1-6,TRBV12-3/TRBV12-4,CASSRGGLGNSPLHF
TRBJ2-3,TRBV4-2,CASSPEGTSVYADTQYF
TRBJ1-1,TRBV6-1,CASSYGQSMNTEAFF
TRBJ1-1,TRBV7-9,CASSLLGYEAFF
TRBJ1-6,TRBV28,CASSFVSSYNSPLHF
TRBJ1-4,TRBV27,CASTSGQGGEKLFF
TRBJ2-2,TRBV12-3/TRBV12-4,CASSRSLGLFF
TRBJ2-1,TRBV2,CASKGLAGGNEQFF
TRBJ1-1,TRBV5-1,CASTSWGDGEAFF
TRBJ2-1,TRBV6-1,CASRSDGGEQFF
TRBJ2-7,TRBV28,CASRPLFPGGPKGEQYF
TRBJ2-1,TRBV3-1,CASSQVRTSGFRSYNEQFF
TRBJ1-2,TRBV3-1,CASSQPIRPGQENYGYTF
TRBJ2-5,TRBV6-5,CASSYSGAWETQYF
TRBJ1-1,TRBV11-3,CASSLRTKKNTEAFF
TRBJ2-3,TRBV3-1,CASSLTGQFTDTQYF
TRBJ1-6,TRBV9,CASSVRGSGSPLHF
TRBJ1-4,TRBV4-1,CASSQAGGAHNEKLFF
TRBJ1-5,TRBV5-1,CASSWGDNQPQHF
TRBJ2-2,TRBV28,CASRKIPRGRELFF
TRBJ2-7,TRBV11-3,CASSFKAGSYEQYF
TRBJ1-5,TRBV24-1,CATSVKKGGRQPQHF
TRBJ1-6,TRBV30,CAWGMGQNNSPLHF
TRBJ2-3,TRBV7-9,CASSRTGTSTDTQYF
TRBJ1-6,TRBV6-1,CASSYSGRAINSPLHF